This TCR beta chain emerged from a study of T cell responses to AZD1222 COVID-19 vaccine. This clone was counted between two and nine times. Its antigen is unknown. The table came from immunoSEQ multiplex PCR; TCRdb's copy has only in-frame clones and leaves some out. Among roughly 84,000 clones listed, over 75% were seen once. Points from the study as a whole: Nearly half of unique spike-specific TCRs reportedly avoided B.1.351 and B.1.1.7 mutated regions. When two AZD1222 doses had been given, Spike-specific TCR breadth and depth rose. Vaccine-related CD4 TCRs covered spike, predominating at 160-218 and 743-854. White British donors predominated, females outnumbered males, and clonal diversity was possibly underestimated.

V lost 9 bases and J lost 4, with 9 bases in between. CDR3 length equals 11 residues. Germline CDR1 reads LNHDA; CDR2 reads SQIVND (reference sequence). The chain uses TRBV19 and TRBJ1-2; D is perhaps TRBD1 (5 bases). The origin of this receptor is an adult who received the AZD1222 COVID-19 vaccine. The specimen comprised peripheral blood, sampled 28 days after the second AZD1222 dose. The CDR3, as DNA: TGTGCCAGCAGACAGAGCTATGGCTACACCTTC. Translated: CASRQSYGYTF.